The source of this T cell receptor (beta chain) is a study of shared clonotypes between healthy human individuals. Trimming at V came to 3 bases and at J to 5 bases, leaving 5 bases not matched to a gene. CDR1 is LGHNA, CDR2 YSLEER, per germline. CDR3 size: 15 residues. Concerning this clone itself: Antigen unknown.

Naive CD8 cells lacked CD45RO and underwent positive selection for CCR7, leaving out terminally differentiated effector memory CD45RA+ cells. All of the donors resided in Nashville, Tennessee, and each was a Caucasian adult. Sequenced by immunoSEQ multiplex PCR; TCRdb stores in-frame clones only, minus some. The profile shows about 2.1 million clones, about 93% of them singletons. Study-wide points: Naive subsets generally exceeded memory subsets in estimated richness. A few donors showed sharing of approximately 4.7% of naive CD4 clonotypes.

This TCR was sampled from a man younger than 35 in good health. Some clones in this sample may be carry-over from other donors' samples. The rearrangement joins TRBV4-3 to TRBJ1-2, with 11 bases lining up with TRBD1. The source material was naive CD8+ T cells from PBMCs. CDR3 sequence (DNA): TGCGCCAGCAGCCAGAGGACAGGGGGCTGGTATGGCTACACCTTC. Residues: CASSQRTGGWYGYTF.